The T cell receptor (beta chain) described here comes from a study of blood T cell repertoires in COVID-19. Libraries were prepared by immunoSEQ multiplex PCR; TCRdb keeps only in-frame clonotypes and omits some of them. The profile shows about 240,000 clones, roughly 90% of them singletons. Cohorts were based on clinical histories the participants reported. The V gene's germline CDR1 is SGHTA and CDR2 FQGTGA. The CDR3 extends over 13 amino acids. V was clipped by 2 bases and J by 4 bases, with 6 bases between them. Sequencing input: PBMCs or T cells enriched from blood (not recorded which). The clonotype comes from a woman aged 25 to 39 who had recovered from COVID-19. J is TRBJ1-5 and V is TRBV7-3, with unresolved D. CDR3 coding DNA: TGTGCCAGCAGCTTAGACACAAATCAGCCCCAGCATTTT. It specifies CASSLDTNQPQHF. Drawing the rest from reference TRBV7-3 and TRBJ1-5, the complete variable domain is GAGVSQTPSNKVTEKGKYVELRCDPISGHTALYWYRQSLGQGPEFLIYFQGTGAADDSGLPNDRFFAVRPEGSVSTLKIQRTERGDSAVYLCASSLDTNQPQHFGDGTRLSIL.